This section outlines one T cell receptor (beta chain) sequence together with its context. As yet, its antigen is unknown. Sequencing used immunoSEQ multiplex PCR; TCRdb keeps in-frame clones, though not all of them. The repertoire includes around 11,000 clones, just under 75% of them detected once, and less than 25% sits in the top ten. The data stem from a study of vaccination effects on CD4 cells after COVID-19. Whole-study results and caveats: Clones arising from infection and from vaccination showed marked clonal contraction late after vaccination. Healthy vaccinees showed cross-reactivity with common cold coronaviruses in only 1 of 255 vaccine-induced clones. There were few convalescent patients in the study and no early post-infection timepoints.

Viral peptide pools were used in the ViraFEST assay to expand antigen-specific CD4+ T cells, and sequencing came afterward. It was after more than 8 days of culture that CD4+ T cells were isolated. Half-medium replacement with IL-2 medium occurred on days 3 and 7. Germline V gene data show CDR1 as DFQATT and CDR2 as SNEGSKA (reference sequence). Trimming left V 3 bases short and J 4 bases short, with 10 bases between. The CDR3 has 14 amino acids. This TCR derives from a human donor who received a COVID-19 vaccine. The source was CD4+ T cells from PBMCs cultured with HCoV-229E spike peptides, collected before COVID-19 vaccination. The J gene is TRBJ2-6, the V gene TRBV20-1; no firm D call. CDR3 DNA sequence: TGCAGTGCTAGTCAAGAGCCCGGGGCCAACGTCCTGACTTTC. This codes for CSASQEPGANVLTF.